The sequence of this T cell receptor (beta chain) was determined in a study of blood T cells in healthy people across ages. Each sample yielded at least 6.5 million isolated PBMCs. This CDR3 is 13 amino acids long. Looked up from germline, CDR1 is KGHDR and CDR2 is SFDVKD. With 7 bases removed from V and 6 bases from J, the gap between germline ends came to 11 bases. Primers used in a second PCR of about 6 to 11 cycles were a sample-barcoded 5' primer and a J-beta primer mix. TCRdb reprocessed the 5' RACE reads via MiXCR and lists one record per CDR3 protein. The sample has about 1.8 million distinct CDR3 sequences, about 50% seen once.

The source of this sequence is a woman aged 40-49 years in good health. Sequencing was performed on blood. V and J are TRBV24-1 and TRBJ2-2; D unclear. DNA of the CDR3: TGTGCCACCAGACCTGGGATGTCCGGGGAGCTGTTTTTT. Encoded protein: CATRPGMSGELFF.